This entry concerns a single T cell receptor beta chain. Between the trimmed V and J ends, which lost 5 bases and 0 bases, there was a span of 10 bases. Germline V gene sequence: CDR1 SGHVS, CDR2 FQNEAQ. This CDR3 is 14 amino acids long. The method was immunoSEQ multiplex PCR; TCRdb's version includes in-frame clones alone and lacks a portion of them. The sample has about 230,000 clones, 65% to 90% seen once; the top ten hold roughly 12%. The entry originates in a study of blood T cell repertoires in COVID-19. Across the whole study: COVID-19 samples from acute and convalescent phases originated in the United States, Italy and Spain. T cells, B-cell-depleted T cells, or PBMCs provided the cDNA or gDNA that served as material.

In Seattle, patients joined the study during active infection and were tracked longitudinally. Sequencing was performed on peripheral blood. This chain joins TRBV7-8 and TRBJ1-2, with D possibly TRBD1 on 5 matching bases. The sequence was obtained from a man in his fifties with COVID-19, enrolled during active disease. The CDR3 nucleotides read TGTGCCAGCAGCCCGACAGCAGCTAACTATGGCTACACCTTC. This encodes CASSPTAANYGYTF.